Here is one TCR beta chain with its context. Followed over time, Seattle patients had been enrolled while infection was active. The CDR3 length is 11 residues. V was pared by 1 base and J by 8 bases, with 9 bases between. CDR1 is GTSNPN, CDR2 SVGIG, per germline (reference sequence). The sample belongs to a study of blood T cell repertoires in COVID-19. Background on the study: Samples came from the United States, Italy and Spain, spanning acute and convalescent COVID-19. PBMCs, B-cell-depleted T cells, or T cells were the source of the cDNA or gDNA that made up the material.

As originally analysed: Cell counts per sample came from amplifying reference gene primers. Sequenced by immunoSEQ multiplex PCR; TCRdb stores in-frame clones only, minus some. V and J calls and clone size are as listed in that table; D and trimming were resolved from the DNA. In the table there are tens of thousands of clones, roughly four fifths of which are singletons. The genes are TRBV30 and TRBJ2-7; D possibly corresponds to TRBD1 (5 bases). The TCR comes from a man aged 30 to 45 with COVID-19, enrolled during active disease. Sequencing input: peripheral blood. The CDR3 region has the DNA TGTGCCTGGAGTGAAGGGGTACAGCAGTACTTC. It translates to CAWSEGVQQYF.